Sequencing of this T cell receptor (beta chain) was carried out in a study of cytomegalovirus exposure and HLA in healthy donors listed by TCRdb under 2017. Study-wide context: An earlier analysis of fewer than 750 of the donors reported 276 Gb of sequence data and roughly 120 million unique TCR beta sequences obtained from some 200 million T cells. The study aimed to test whether signatures of past pathogen exposure could be identified by cataloging public T cell receptors. Donor age, sex, ethnicity and CMV serostatus were collected together with the repertoire data. An earlier analysis of approximately 500 of the donors applied high-throughput TCR beta sequencing to assess whether each TCR beta V gene segment acted as functional or pseudogenic. Approximately 310 gigabases of sequencing data and tens of millions of unique TCR sequences were included in an early release covering under 650 HLA-typed donors. Across some 400 genotyped donors of the cohort, an average of roughly 250,000 unique TCR beta nucleotide sequences per donor were sequenced, and 15% to 20% of those sequences were non-productive. The study used immunosequencing to profile the T cell repertoires of approximately 630 subjects and linked those repertoires to cytomegalovirus serostatus. Of the roughly 400 genotyped donors, over 65% fell in the genetic ancestry cluster associated with self-reported Caucasian donors. The number of donors typed differed by locus, with 629-630 for A, B, C, DRB1 and DQB1, roughly 550 for DQA1, over 600 for DPA1, and approximately 470 for DPB1. In the later analysis, no new phenotypic data were used to find candidate immune exposures; instead, reliance was placed on TCR beta sequences and their occurrence across donors. HLA typing included class I and class II loci at four-digit resolution. In addition to the first cohort of around 670 subjects, a separate validation cohort of over 90 different subjects was used. In a later genetic analysis, genome-wide SNP genotypes for about three fifths of the roughly 670 donors were used, and that subset was treated as a discovery cohort. To study patterns of TCR occurrence, a later analysis re-analyzed previously published TCR beta repertoires from 600 to 750 donors and added high-resolution HLA genotyping. Every repertoire in the discovery cohort had been generated on one and the same sequencing platform. To predict cytomegalovirus infection status, the study combined high-throughput TCR immunosequencing, statistical association of individual TCRs with disease status, and machine learning. Roughly five DR-DQ haplotypes were treated as single units for association and clustering because of strong linkage in the cohort. Study-wide findings and limitations: The authors suggested that the approach could potentially be generalized to other disease states and immunological phenotypes. In a later analysis, HLA-associated TCR beta chains were found to be more clonally expanded and to have lower generation probabilities than equally common non-associated chains. In vitro tests confirmed that a few of the cytomegalovirus-associated TCR beta chains recognize cytomegalovirus antigens. V-gene and J-gene trimming of TCR beta chains was associated with a missense DCLRE1C variant in a later genetic analysis, and the association was replicated in an independent cohort. Most TCR sequences were observed very rarely across donors, whereas some public TCRs were present in many individuals. The sequencing pipeline was judged likely to have produced a cluster of highly shared sequence variants as a technical artifact. When HLA alleles, especially DR and DQ, strongly co-occurred, attributing TCR associations to individual alleles was difficult. A later analysis associated 16,951 TCR beta sequences with specific HLA alleles at a false discovery rate of 0.05. Several of the top co-occurrence clusters appeared to be linked to parvovirus B19, influenza, CMV and Epstein-Barr virus, according to a later analysis. The cohort was sequenced for TCR beta chains only, and without alpha or paired-chain data the features that could be detected were limited. Because some donors lacked HLA typing at each locus, the association tests relied only on the typed subset. In a later genetic analysis, fewer N-insertions in productive TCRs were reported among donors in an Asian-associated ancestry cluster than the approximately 670-donor mean. In both the original and validation cohorts, the classifier was reported to diagnose cytomegalovirus status with high specificity and sensitivity. Correlated functional status among segregating V segments might reflect linkage disequilibrium, but an unknown experimental factor could not be ruled out. A later analysis found that most CMV-associated TCR beta chains appeared HLA-restricted, with HLA associations seemingly driven largely by CMV exposure. Sequencing depth was assumed to be roughly uniform across donors in the presence/absence analyses, though that assumption may not hold. A further reported finding was that TCR beta sequences accurately predicted the HLA-A and HLA-B alleles for most subjects in the first cohort. Because counts were too low, under 20 rarely observed V segments, including chromosome 9 orphons, were left out of the earlier analysis of 587 of the donors. The study gave a list of 150 to 200 TCR beta chains associated with cytomegalovirus. In an earlier analysis of a few hundred of the donors, most TCR beta V segments were observed in productive rearrangements about 90% or about 30% of the time, broadly matching IMGT annotations. Some IMGT-functional V segments, including TRBV6-2 and TRBV6-3, could not be told apart with the 87-base-pair reads, so those segments were excluded. According to a later analysis, TCR association rates differed among HLA loci, with DRB1 alleles showing the most associated TCRs and HLA-C alleles showing the fewest. Immune exposure information for the cohort was limited to CMV serostatus.

The library came from the immunoSEQ multiplex PCR assay. A mixture of 60 forward primers for TCR Vbeta segments and 13 reverse primers for TCR Jbeta segments was used in the multiplex PCR. A multiplex PCR assay on genomic DNA amplified the CDR3 region of rearranged TCR beta genes. Amplified TCR beta libraries were sequenced as 87-base-pair reads on the Illumina HiSeq System. In the authors' own workflow: A later analysis tallied around 87 million unique TCR beta chains across the 700 or so repertoires, and approximately 9.9 million of those chains were shared by two or more donors. Raw reads were error-corrected and collapsed into unique sequences by a nearest-neighbor algorithm in which closely related sequences were merged to remove PCR and sequencing errors. To assign V, D and J gene segments, CDR3 sequences were aligned to IMGT reference sequences. For a sequence to be retained, a match of at least six nucleotides was required to both a V gene segment and a J gene segment. A rearrangement counted as productive if the CDR3 had no stop codons and remained in frame with V and J, and every other rearrangement counted as non-productive. Following IMGT convention, CDR3 was defined as the stretch from the second conserved V-encoded cysteine up to the conserved J-encoded phenylalanine. The earlier analysis of more than 450 of the donors excluded sequences that lacked an unambiguous match to a single V gene segment. In an earlier analysis of 500 to 750 of the donors, V segments were called functional above 56.7% productive rearrangements and were called segregating when the between-donor standard deviation exceeded 5%. To diagnose cytomegalovirus status from the catalog of TCR beta chain sequences, a statistical classification framework was built. In a later analysis, TCR nucleotide sequences were compared against IMGT/GENE-DB human TR gene sequences so that V and J genes could be assigned. The TCRdist pipeline was used in a later analysis to assign CDR3 sequences and most-parsimonious VDJ recombination scenarios. A later analysis defined each TCR beta chain by its CDR3 amino acid sequence plus V-gene family, and excluded reads lacking a unique V-gene family. In a later analysis, 550 to 650 highly shared, low-generation-probability nucleotide sequences were removed to address suspected cross-contamination and a sequencing artifact. A later analysis calculated a clonal expansion index for each public chain from normalized within-repertoire ranks of inferred template counts. A later analysis computed generation probabilities with a VDJ recombination model fitted to out-of-frame rearrangements, and checked the results against IGoR. A later analysis scored TCR-TCR, TCR-HLA and TCR-CMV co-occurrence with hypergeometric tests, applying a repertoire-size bias correction to TCR pairs. False discovery rates were estimated in a later analysis by permuting HLA or CMV assignments 20 times. In a later analysis, co-occurring TCRs were grouped using DBSCAN, and TCRdist sequence similarity was added for clustering within HLA-allele-positive subsets. For co-occurrence clustering, repertoires with fewer than 30,000 or more than 120,000 public chains were excluded, along with 4 to 6 repertoires with anomalous nucleotide sharing. In its TCRdb copy, this immuneACCESS table keeps in-frame sequences only and misses some clones. Where compared with another copy, unresolved V genes explain less than half of these, and the others have no known cause. V and J calls and clone size are as listed in that table; D and trimming were resolved from the DNA. The sample contains 150,000 to 250,000 clones, about 80% of them found a single time. The ten largest clones take up 1.5% to 2% of the sample.

With respect to this clone: The antigen this receptor binds is unknown. Nothing much larger sits one base from this clone, and base qualities are not available.

In total, roughly 710 healthy bone marrow donors made up the cohort. At the time of sampling, all cohort members were nominally healthy, though unrecorded immune exposures were likely present. The donor was CMV seronegative and belonged to the group of several hundred seronegative cohort members. A peripheral blood sample was provided by each donor, and peripheral blood mononuclear cells were used for TCR beta sequencing. Genomic DNA was extracted from the blood cell samples with the Qiagen DNeasy Blood Extraction Kit. Sequences MNHNS (CDR1) and SASEGT (CDR2) are obtained from the germline V gene. The CDR3 runs 15 residues from the cysteine to the phenylalanine. The sequence is cut down to CDR3 DNA, 45 bases in frame from base 1. V and J are trimmed by 6 bases and 5 bases, and the gene matches miss 10 bases of the junction.

The rearranged segments are TRBV6-1 and TRBJ1-5; 7 junctional bases match TRBD1. The source of this sequence is a young man in good health and CMV-seronegative. Sequenced material: PBMCs. For the CDR3, the sequence is CASRPDRAEHQPQHF. The bases are TGTGCCAGCAGACCAGACAGGGCCGAGCATCAGCCCCAGCATTTT.